The following is a TCR beta chain sequence with its context. Its antigen is unknown. The same CDR3 can be traced to other DNA sequences in this sample. This specimen comes from a study of shared clonotypes between healthy human individuals. About the study: Three CD4 naive, three CD4 memory, two CD8 naive and one CD8 memory plate were used per donor. The study, taken as a whole, reports: Only blood samples were collected, and tissue repertoires likely differ.

Measured with immunoSEQ multiplex PCR; TCRdb has only the in-frame clones, and not every one. The data contain under 2,500,000 clones, roughly 95% of them singletons. V shed 6 bases and J shed 1 base, with 1 base lying between them. The CDR3 spans 10 residues. Germline assignment: CDR1 MNHNS and CDR2 SASEGT. Material for sequencing was naive CD4+ T cells sorted from blood. Subset here: CD45RA+ positively selected. The genes are TRBV6-1 and TRBJ2-7; D ambiguous. The receptor was derived from a man between 18 and 35 years old in good health. CDR3 amino acids: CASRSYEQYF. CDR3 bases: TGTGCCAGCAGGTCCTACGAGCAGTACTTC.